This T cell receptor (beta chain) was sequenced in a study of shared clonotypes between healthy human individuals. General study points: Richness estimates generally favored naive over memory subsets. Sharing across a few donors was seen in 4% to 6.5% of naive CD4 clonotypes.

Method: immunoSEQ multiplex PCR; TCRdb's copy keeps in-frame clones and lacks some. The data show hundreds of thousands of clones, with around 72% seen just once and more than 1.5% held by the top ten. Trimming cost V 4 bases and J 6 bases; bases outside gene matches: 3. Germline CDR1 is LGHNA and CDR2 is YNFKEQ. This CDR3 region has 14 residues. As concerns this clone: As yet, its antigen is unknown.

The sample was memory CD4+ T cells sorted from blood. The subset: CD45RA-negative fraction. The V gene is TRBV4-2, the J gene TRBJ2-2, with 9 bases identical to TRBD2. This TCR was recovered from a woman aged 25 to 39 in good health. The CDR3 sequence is CASSLAGVSGELFF. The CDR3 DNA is TGTGCCAGCAGCCTAGCGGGAGTATCCGGGGAGCTGTTTTTT.